One sample yielded the 22 T cell receptor beta chains listed below, sequenced in a study of identical twins. TCRdb used MiXCR to reprocess the 5' RACE reads, holding one entry per CDR3 protein. Of some 1,600,000 distinct CDR3 sequences listed, about 30% are singletons. Specimen: cord blood. These TCRs come from a newborn girl in good health.

This clonotype has a handful of counts. The rearrangement uses TRBV5-1 and TRBJ2-1; the match to TRBD1 covers 10 bases. V gave up 4 bases and J gave up 6 bases; unmatched junction bases: 7. The V gene's germline CDR1 is SGHRS and CDR2 YFSETQ. This CDR3 region has 15 residues. DNA for the CDR3: TGCGCCAGCAGCATCTCCGGGACAGGGGTCAATGAGCAGTTCTTC. Residues: CASSISGTGVNEQFF.

This clonotype was observed a single time. V is TRBV6-2 or TRBV6-3 and J is TRBJ2-5, with 11 bases aligning to TRBD2. With V trimmed by 0 bases and J by 11 bases, 23 bases remained unmatched. From germline, CDR1 is MNHEY and CDR2 SVGEGT. The CDR3 spans 20 residues. The CDR3 DNA sequence: TGTGCCAGCAGTTACTCGAGAGGTCTAGCGGGAGGCACCTCCTACAATGAGCAGTACTTC. Amino acid sequence: CASSYSRGLAGGTSYNEQYF.

CDR3 residues: CASKRGISNEQFF. DNA of the CDR3: TGTGCCAGCAAACGGGGCATTTCCAATGAGCAGTTCTTC. The J gene is TRBJ2-1, the V gene TRBV2; D could derive from TRBD1 or TRBD2 (5 bases each). The germline CDR1 and CDR2 sequences are SNHLY and FYNNEI. The V end was cut by 7 bases, the J end by 6 bases, with 13 bases between. The CDR3 is 13 residues long.

This chain connects TRBV18 to TRBJ2-1; 16 nucleotides align to TRBD2. The CDR3 contains 19 residues. J was trimmed by 7 bases and V by 3 bases; bases with no gene match: 12. The germline CDR1 and CDR2 sequences are KGHSH and LQKENI. CDR3 sequence reads: CASSPAGLAGGPKGNEQFF. The CDR3, as DNA: TGTGCCAGCTCACCTGCGGGACTAGCGGGAGGGCCGAAGGGGAATGAGCAGTTCTTC.

V usage is TRBV5-4 and J usage is TRBJ1-2, with D unclear. Trimming removed 0 bases at V and 5 bases at J, with 17 bases between. CDR1 is SGHNT and CDR2 is YYREEE in the germline V gene (reference sequence). This CDR3 is built from 16 residues. The CDR3 spells CASSLGGQATKYGYTF. The CDR3 bases are TGTGCCAGCAGCTTGGGAGGGCAGGCCACGAAGTATGGCTACACCTTC.

A note on this clonotype: At one boundary the junction diverges from the germline segment, which might be a read error. The chain joins TRBV20-1 to TRBJ1-6; TRBD1 matches at 8 bases. The germline V gene has CDR1 DFQATT and CDR2 SNEGSKA (reference sequence). CDR3 size: 14 residues. The CDR3 bases are TGCAGTGCTAGACCTAGGACAGGGTATTCACCCCCCCACTTT. It yields the protein CSARPRTGYSPPHF.

This clonotype appeared a few times. The gene calls are TRBV6-5 and TRBJ2-1, with a possible D match to TRBD2 (6 bases). The germline gives CDR1 MNHEY, CDR2 SVGAGI. Trimming removed 8 bases at V and 3 bases at J, with 8 bases between. The CDR3 runs 12 residues. The CDR3 here is CASGGNYNEQFF. The CDR3, as DNA: TGTGCCAGCGGGGGGAACTACAATGAGCAGTTCTTC.

This clonotype was picked up a small number of times. The chain links TRBV7-9 to TRBJ1-2; no definite D call. This CDR3 is 14 amino acids long. From germline, CDR1 is SEHNR and CDR2 FQNEAQ (reference sequence). V gave up 4 bases and J gave up 4 bases, with 13 bases separating them. CDR3 sequence reads: CASSSALGGYGYTF. Here the CDR3 DNA reads TGTGCCAGCAGCTCCGCTTTAGGTGGCTATGGCTACACCTTC.

This clonotype was recorded at least ten times. This rearrangement joins TRBV29-1 to TRBJ2-1; the D is unclear. The CDR3 length is 13 residues. The ends were cut back, 3 bases at V and 0 bases at J, with 6 bases in the middle. Germline V lookup: CDR1 SQVTM, CDR2 ANQGSEA. The CDR3 protein is CSVDRSSYNEQFF. In nucleotides, the CDR3 is TGCAGCGTTGACAGGAGCTCCTACAATGAGCAGTTCTTC.

The rearrangement links TRBV29-1 to TRBJ2-1; TRBD2 matches 8 bases. There are 13 residues in the CDR3. Per germline, CDR1 SQVTM and CDR2 ANQGSEA. After removal of 4 bases from V and 13 bases from J, the junction contained 12 bases not matched to a gene. CDR3 region: CSVVSGSTETQFF. The CDR3 region has the DNA TGCAGCGTTGTCAGCGGGAGTACGGAGACCCAGTTCTTC.

The sample holds a few counts of this clonotype. The rearrangement joins TRBV6-5 to TRBJ2-5; the D gene is possibly TRBD2 (6 bases). This CDR3 is built from 14 residues. V lost 2 bases and J 2 bases, leaving 9 bases between the germline ends. Germline CDR1 reads MNHEY; CDR2 reads SVGAGI. In DNA form, the CDR3 reads TGTGCCAGCAGTTACCATGGAGGGCAAGAGACCCAGTACTTC. This sequence encodes CASSYHGGQETQYF.

In its sample, this clonotype was seen many times. The rearrangement uses TRBV20-1 and TRBJ2-7; no definite D call. Trimming removed 2 bases from V and 7 bases from J, with 15 bases in between. This CDR3 has 13 amino acids. The germline V gene has CDR1 DFQATT and CDR2 SNEGSKA (reference sequence). CDR3 loop: CSARRATLWEQYF. CDR3 DNA sequence: TGCAGTGCTAGAAGGGCCACCCTGTGGGAGCAGTACTTC.

This clonotype was seen a handful of times. V usage is TRBV6-6 and J usage is TRBJ1-3; possibly TRBD1 for D (6 bases). This CDR3 has 14 residues. The germline V gene has CDR1 MNHNY and CDR2 SVGAGI (reference sequence). The V and J ends lost 4 bases and 7 bases respectively, with 14 bases between them. The CDR3, as DNA: TGTGCCAGCAGTTCCAGGGGCAGGGCGAACACCATATATTTT. Translating gives CASSSRGRANTIYF.

This clonotype appeared many times. The gene calls are TRBV12-3 or TRBV12-4 and TRBJ1-1, with D perhaps matching TRBD1 (5 bases). The CDR3 spans 13 residues. V gave up 3 bases and J gave up 3 bases, with 8 bases separating them. CDR3 coding DNA: TGTGCCAGCAGTTTTGGGGGGTACACTGAAGCTTTCTTT. It specifies CASSFGGYTEAFF.

This clonotype was observed a handful of times. V and J are TRBV21-1 and TRBJ2-3; the table names TRBD1, a call not compared with the DNA. TRBV21-1 is a documented pseudogene. This CDR3 comprises 15 residues. The DNA for the CDR3 is TGTGCCAGCACCCACCCGGGACAGGGAACAGATACGCAGTATTTT. This codes for CASTHPGQGTDTQYF.

This clonotype was counted a few times. This rearrangement joins TRBV7-9 to TRBJ1-2, with 9 positions matching TRBD1. The CDR3 sequence is 14 residues long. The V segment lost 3 bases and the J segment 4 bases; nucleotides outside the gene matches: 3. Germline V gene sequence: CDR1 SEHNR, CDR2 FQNEAQ (reference sequence). The CDR3 DNA follows: TGTGCCAGCAGCTTTGCGACAGGGGGCTATGGCTACACCTTC. Translated, it gives CASSFATGGYGYTF.

In this sample, this clonotype turned up a few times. The chain couples TRBV2 to TRBJ2-3; TRBD2 agrees at 12 bases. The CDR3 runs 14 residues. Per germline, CDR1 SNHLY and CDR2 FYNNEI. Trimming cost V 4 bases and J 4 bases; bases outside gene matches: 0. CDR3 in amino acids: CASSGTSGADTQYF. The CDR3 nucleotides read TGTGCCAGCAGTGGGACTAGCGGGGCAGATACGCAGTATTTT.

This clonotype has a count of ten or more. V usage is TRBV4-1 and J usage is TRBJ2-5; D possibly corresponds to TRBD1 (5 bases). V lost 3 bases and J lost 1, with 9 bases in between. Germline loops: CDR1 MGHRA, CDR2 YSYEKL. The CDR3 has 14 residues. The CDR3: CASSHRDFQETQYF. The DNA of the CDR3 is TGCGCCAGCAGCCACAGGGATTTCCAAGAGACCCAGTACTTC.

The V and J genes are TRBV20-1 and TRBJ2-4; the D is unclear. Per the germline V gene, CDR1 is DFQATT and CDR2 is SNEGSKA (reference sequence). This CDR3 spans 15 amino acids. V lost 1 base and J lost 13, with 23 bases in between. The CDR3 sequence is CSARGTNPYSNEQYF. CDR3 DNA: TGCAGTGCTAGAGGGACCAATCCCTATTCCAATGAGCAGTACTTC.

The rearrangement joins TRBV19 to TRBJ2-3, with 10 bases that match TRBD2. The CDR3 spans 15 residues. CDR1 and CDR2 (germline): LNHDA, SQIVND (reference sequence). The junction had 12 bases not matched to a gene; V was cut back by 5 bases and J by 10 bases. The CDR3 coding sequence is TGTGCCAGTAGTCCCCTAGCGGGGGCCCCGGATGCGCAGTATTTT. Translation: CASSPLAGAPDAQYF.

This clonotype has more than one count but fewer than ten. The V and J genes are TRBV20-1 and TRBJ1-4; D gene uncertain. Germline values: CDR1 DFQATT, CDR2 SNEGSKA (reference sequence). The CDR3 spans 13 residues. Between the trimmed V and J ends, which lost 0 bases and 3 bases, there was a span of 5 bases. The CDR3 here is CSARDLANEKLFF. CDR3 bases: TGCAGTGCTAGAGATCTGGCTAATGAAAAACTGTTTTTT.

The V gene is TRBV29-1, the J gene TRBJ1-2; D might be TRBD1 (6 bases). The CDR3 totals 12 residues. V was pared by 4 bases and J by 3 bases, with 9 bases between. Germline V gene data show CDR1 as SQVTM and CDR2 as ANQGSEA. The CDR3 sequence: CSVGKGDYGYTF. CDR3 DNA: TGCAGCGTTGGTAAGGGGGACTATGGCTACACCTTC.